The 13 T cell receptor beta chains presented below share a single source sample, sequenced in a study of shared clonotypes between healthy human individuals. Some clones are missing from TCRdb's copy, which holds only in-frame ones; the method was immunoSEQ multiplex PCR. This repertoire shows fewer than 600,000 clones, around 80% found once; its top ten account for 12%. The sequencing sample was made of PBMCs. These receptors were taken from a woman aged 40 to 50 in good health. Some clones in this sample may be carry-over from other donors' samples.

The chain is built from TRBV27 and TRBJ2-7, with D perhaps matching TRBD2 (6 bases). CDR1 is MNHEY and CDR2 is SMNVEV in the germline V gene (reference sequence). V lost 5 bases and J lost 3, with 14 bases in between. There are 14 residues in the CDR3. CDR3 sequence (DNA): TGTGCCAGCAGTAGGAGGGGTCGGATCTACGAGCAGTACTTC. It is translated as CASSRRGRIYEQYF.

The chain couples TRBV29-1 to TRBJ2-5; 7 bases align to TRBD1. In germline, CDR1 is SQVTM, CDR2 ANQGSEA. The J segment lost 2 bases and the V segment lost 6 bases, leaving 6 bases of the junction unmatched. The CDR3 sequence is 13 residues long. The CDR3 nucleotides are TGCAGCGTATGCCTACAGGGGCAAGAGACCCAGTACTTC. Its protein is CSVCLQGQETQYF.

V usage is TRBV25-1 and J usage is TRBJ2-7; D is possibly TRBD1 (6 bases). V lost 2 bases, J lost 4 bases, and 18 bases lay in between. Germline loops: CDR1 MGHDK, CDR2 SYGVNS. CDR3 size: 16 residues. Written as DNA, the CDR3 is TGTGCCAGCAGTGAAGATAGGTGGGGGCTCCTATACGAGCAGTACTTC. It yields the protein CASSEDRWGLLYEQYF.

This sequence joins TRBV4-1 and TRBJ2-7; 13 bases align to TRBD2. The CDR3 has 16 residues. With V trimmed by 1 base and J by 3 bases, 3 bases remained unmatched. Germline CDR1 is MGHRA and CDR2 is YSYEKL. The CDR3 DNA is TGCGCCAGCAGCCAAGGCGGACTAGCGGGAGTCTACGAGCAGTACTTC. This sequence encodes CASSQGGLAGVYEQYF.

The V gene is TRBV6-6, the J gene TRBJ2-7, with TRBD1 matching 7 bases. The CDR3 is made up of 14 amino acids. V was clipped by 2 bases and J by 3 bases; unmatched bases: 4. Germline values: CDR1 MNHNY, CDR2 SVGAGI (reference sequence). CDR3 nucleotide sequence: TGTGCCAGCAGTTACGGGCCAGGGGGCTACGAGCAGTACTTC. This encodes CASSYGPGGYEQYF.

The genes are TRBV21-1 and TRBJ1-5. TRBV21-1 is given as a pseudogene. The CDR3 length is 15 residues. CDR3 coding DNA: TGTGCCAGCAGCAAAGCGCTAGAGGCTAATCAGCCCCAGCATTTT. Its translation is CASSKALEANQPQHF.

This chain joins TRBV7-9 and TRBJ2-5, with 8 bases identical to TRBD2. The length of the CDR3 is 13 residues. The V gene's germline CDR1 is SEHNR and CDR2 FQNEAQ (reference sequence). Unmatched junction bases numbered 6, after V lost 9 bases and J lost 3 bases. CDR3 protein: CARTPGGEETQYF. In nucleotides, the CDR3 is TGTGCCAGGACCCCGGGGGGGGAAGAGACCCAGTACTTC.

The chain joins TRBV5-1 to TRBJ2-5; 11 bases are a match to TRBD2. There are 17 residues in the CDR3. Germline values: CDR1 SGHRS, CDR2 YFSETQ. V shed 2 bases, J shed 4 bases, and the junction held 10 bases outside the gene matches. Written as DNA, the CDR3 is TGCGCCAGCAGCTTTGGGATAGCGGGAGGGGTCCGAGAGACCCAGTACTTC. Amino acids: CASSFGIAGGVRETQYF.

This clone was seen only a few times. The chain links TRBV27 to TRBJ1-6, with D perhaps TRBD1 (5 bases). The CDR3 loop spans 15 amino acids. Per germline, CDR1 MNHEY and CDR2 SMNVEV (reference sequence). V shed 3 bases and J shed 3 bases, with 9 bases lying between them. The CDR3 DNA follows: TGTGCCAGCAGTTTGGGGGGTTTCTATAATTCACCCCTCCACTTT. Translation gives CASSLGGFYNSPLHF.

This clone showed up just a few times. This sequence joins TRBV29-1 and TRBJ1-2; D is perhaps TRBD1 (5 bases). Trimming took off 4 bases at V and 7 bases at J, with 16 bases between the two ends. The CDR3 consists of 13 residues. CDR1 and CDR2 from the germline V gene are SQVTM and ANQGSEA. The CDR3 protein is CSVGGGTYGGYTF. The CDR3 nucleotides are TGCAGCGTTGGGGGAGGGACCTATGGTGGCTACACCTTC. The variable domain in full, completed from reference TRBV29-1 and TRBJ1-2, reads SAVISQKPSRDICQRGTSLTIQCQVDSQVTMMFWYRQQPGQSLTLIATANQGSEATYESGFVIDKFPISRPNLTFSTLTVSNMSPEDSSIYLCSVGGGTYGGYTFGSGTRLTVV.

This clone was counted a few times. J is TRBJ1-2 and V is TRBV27; 9 bases map to TRBD1. The CDR3 runs to 13 residues. The germline CDR1 and CDR2 sequences are MNHEY and SMNVEV (reference sequence). V dropped 6 bases and J dropped 13; count of bases not matched to a gene: 12. CDR3 DNA sequence: TGTGCCAGCAGACCAACAGGGGGCAGCTATTCCACCTTC. It translates to CASRPTGGSYSTF.

Comment on this clone: Possible read error: a much larger clone is one base away. Other DNA sequences from this sample encode an identical CDR3 as well. The chain carries TRBV7-9 and TRBJ2-7; possibly TRBD1 for D (5 bases). The V gene's germline CDR1 is SEHNR and CDR2 FQNEAQ (reference sequence). The ends were cut back, 5 bases at V and 3 bases at J, with 8 bases in the middle. This CDR3 spans 12 amino acids. In nucleotides, the CDR3 is TGTGCCAGCAGCCTTCAGGGCTACGAGCAGTACTTC. Translating it yields CASSLQGYEQYF.

This rearrangement joins TRBV7-9 to TRBJ1-1, with a tentative D call TRBD1 (6 bases). This CDR3 has 14 residues. Per the germline V gene, CDR1 is SEHNR and CDR2 is FQNEAQ (reference sequence). V was pared by 5 bases and J by 0 bases, with 10 bases between. The CDR3 is CASSHRVMNTEAFF. The CDR3 coding sequence is TGTGCCAGCAGCCACAGGGTAATGAACACTGAAGCTTTCTTT.